The next 3 T cell receptor beta chains were all read from a single sample in a study of cytomegalovirus exposure and HLA in healthy donors. Only in-frame clones appear in the TCRdb table, and some are missing; sequencing was by immunoSEQ multiplex PCR. Here the sample spans almost 65,000 clones, 85% to 90% being singletons. Sequencing used PBMCs. These receptors all stem from a woman aged 18-30 years in good health and CMV-seronegative.

This clone was observed a handful of times. The chain links TRBV30 to TRBJ2-7; 11 bases line up with TRBD2. Unmatched junction bases numbered 3, after V lost 5 bases and J lost 0 bases. CDR1 and CDR2 (germline): GTSNPN, SVGIG (reference sequence). This CDR3 has 14 amino acids. CDR3: CAWASGGPSYEQYF. The CDR3 bases are TGTGCCTGGGCTAGCGGGGGGCCCTCCTACGAGCAGTACTTC. Full variable domain (rest looked up from reference TRBV30 and TRBJ2-7): SQTIHQWPATLVQPVGSPLSLECTVEGTSNPNLYWYRQAAGRGLQLLFYSVGIGQISSEVPQNLSASRPQDRQFILSSKKLLLSDSGFYLCAWASGGPSYEQYFGPGTRLTVT.

The chain has TRBV16 and TRBJ2-7; 10 nucleotides match TRBD1. In germline, CDR1 is KGHSY, CDR2 FQNENV. J was trimmed by 6 bases and V by 4 bases; bases with no gene match: 6. This CDR3 has 14 amino acids. Here the CDR3 reads CASSRDRGISEQYF. The CDR3 nucleotides are TGTGCCAGCAGCCGGGACAGGGGAATCAGCGAGCAGTACTTC. Filled out from reference TRBV16 and TRBJ2-7, the complete variable domain reads GEEVAQTPKHLVRGEGQKAKLYCAPIKGHSYVFWYQQVLKNEFKFLISFQNENVFDETGMPKERFSAKCLPNSPCSLEIQATKLEDSAVYFCASSRDRGISEQYFGPGTRLTVT.

This clone was counted once. The chain has TRBV11-3 and TRBJ2-2; D call uncertain. Trimming stripped 2 bases from V and 6 bases from J, with 4 bases between. The CDR3 has 12 amino acids. Germline V lookup: CDR1 SGHNT, CDR2 YENEEA. The CDR3 DNA reads TGTGCCAGCAGCTTATCGTCCGGGGAGCTGTTTTTT. It codes for CASSLSSGELFF. The complete variable domain, with remaining parts taken from reference TRBV11-3 and TRBJ2-2, reads EAGVVQSPRYKIIEKKQPVAFWCNPISGHNTLYWYLQNLGQGPELLIRYENEEAVDDSQLPKDRFSAERLKGVDSTLKIQPAELGDSAVYLCASSLSSGELFFGEGSRLTVL.